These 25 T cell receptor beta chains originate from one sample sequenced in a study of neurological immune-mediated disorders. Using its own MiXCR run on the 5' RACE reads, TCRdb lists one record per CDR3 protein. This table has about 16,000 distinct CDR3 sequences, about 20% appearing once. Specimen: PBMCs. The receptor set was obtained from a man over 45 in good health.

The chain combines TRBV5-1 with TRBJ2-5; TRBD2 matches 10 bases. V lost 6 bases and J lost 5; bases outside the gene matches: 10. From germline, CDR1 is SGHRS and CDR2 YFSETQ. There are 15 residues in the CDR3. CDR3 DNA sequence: TGCGCCAGCACAAGAAGCGGGAGGGCCTGGGAGACCCAGTACTTC. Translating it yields CASTRSGRAWETQYF.

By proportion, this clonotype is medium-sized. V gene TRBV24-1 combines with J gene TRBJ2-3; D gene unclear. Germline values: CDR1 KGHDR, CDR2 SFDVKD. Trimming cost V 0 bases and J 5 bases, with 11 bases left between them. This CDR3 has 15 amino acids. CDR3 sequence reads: CATSDLSSRGDTQYF. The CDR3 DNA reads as TGTGCCACCAGTGATTTGTCGTCTAGAGGAGATACGCAGTATTTT.

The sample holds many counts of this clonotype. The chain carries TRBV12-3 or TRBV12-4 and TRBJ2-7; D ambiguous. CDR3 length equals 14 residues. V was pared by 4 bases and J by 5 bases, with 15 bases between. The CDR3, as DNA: TGTGCCAGCAGTTCGACCACCAACCAGAACGAGCAGTACTTC. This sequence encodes CASSSTTNQNEQYF.

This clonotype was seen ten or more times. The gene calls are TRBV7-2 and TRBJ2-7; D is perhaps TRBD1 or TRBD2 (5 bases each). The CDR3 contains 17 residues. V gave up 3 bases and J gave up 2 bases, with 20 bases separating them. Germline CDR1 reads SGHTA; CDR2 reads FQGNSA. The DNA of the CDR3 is TGTGCCAGCAGCTTTTTCCTAGCAGGGACCATGACCTACGAGCAGTACTTC. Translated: CASSFFLAGTMTYEQYF.

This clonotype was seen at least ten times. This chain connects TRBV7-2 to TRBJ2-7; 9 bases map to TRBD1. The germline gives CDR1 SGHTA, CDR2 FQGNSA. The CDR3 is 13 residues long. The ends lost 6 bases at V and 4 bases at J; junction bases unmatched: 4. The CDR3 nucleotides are TGTGCCAGCAGGGGGGGACAGGGATACGAGCAGTACTTC. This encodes CASRGGQGYEQYF.

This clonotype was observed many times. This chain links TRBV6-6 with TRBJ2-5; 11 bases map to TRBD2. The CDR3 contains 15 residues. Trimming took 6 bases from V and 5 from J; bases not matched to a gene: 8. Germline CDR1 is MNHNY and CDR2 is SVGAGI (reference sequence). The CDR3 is CASRTGTSGQETQYF. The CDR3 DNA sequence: TGTGCCAGCAGGACCGGGACTAGCGGCCAGGAGACCCAGTACTTC.

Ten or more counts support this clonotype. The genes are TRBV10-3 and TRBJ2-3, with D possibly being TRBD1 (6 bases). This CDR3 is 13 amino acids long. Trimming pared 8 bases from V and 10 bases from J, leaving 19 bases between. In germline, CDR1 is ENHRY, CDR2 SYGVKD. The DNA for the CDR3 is TGTGCCATCGCTAGACGGGTCAGGGGCCCGCAGTATTTT. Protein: CAIARRVRGPQYF.

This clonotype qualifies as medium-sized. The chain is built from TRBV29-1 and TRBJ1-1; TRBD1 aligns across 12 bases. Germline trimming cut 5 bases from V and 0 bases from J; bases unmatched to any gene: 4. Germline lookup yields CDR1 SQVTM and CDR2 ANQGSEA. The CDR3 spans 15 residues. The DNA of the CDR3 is TGCAGCGTTAAAGGGACAGGGGGCGTGAACACTGAAGCTTTCTTT. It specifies CSVKGTGGVNTEAFF.

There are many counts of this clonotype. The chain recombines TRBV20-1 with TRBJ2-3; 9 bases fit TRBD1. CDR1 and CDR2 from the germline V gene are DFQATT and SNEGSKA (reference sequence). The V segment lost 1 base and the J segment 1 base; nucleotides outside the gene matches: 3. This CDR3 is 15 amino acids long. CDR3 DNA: TGCAGTGCTAGAGCTGGGACAGGGCGCACAGATACGCAGTATTTT. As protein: CSARAGTGRTDTQYF.

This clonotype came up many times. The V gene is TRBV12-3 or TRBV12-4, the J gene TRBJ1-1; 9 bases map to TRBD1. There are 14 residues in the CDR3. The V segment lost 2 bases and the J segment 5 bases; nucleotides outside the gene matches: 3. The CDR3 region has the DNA TGTGCCAGCAGTTTATGGGACAGGGAGACTGAAGCTTTCTTT. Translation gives CASSLWDRETEAFF.

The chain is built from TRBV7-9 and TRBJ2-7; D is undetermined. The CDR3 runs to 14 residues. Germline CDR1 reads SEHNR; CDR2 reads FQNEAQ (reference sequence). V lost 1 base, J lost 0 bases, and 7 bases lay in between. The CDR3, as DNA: TGTGCCAGCAGCTTAGACGACGGCTCCTACGAGCAGTACTTC. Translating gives CASSLDDGSYEQYF.

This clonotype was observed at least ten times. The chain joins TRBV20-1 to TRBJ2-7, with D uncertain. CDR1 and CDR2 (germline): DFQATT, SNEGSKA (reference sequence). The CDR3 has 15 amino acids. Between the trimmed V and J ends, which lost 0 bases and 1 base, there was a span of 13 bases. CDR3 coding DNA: TGCAGTGCTAGAGATCGAGGAGAGTCGTCCTACGAGCAGTACTTC. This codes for CSARDRGESSYEQYF.

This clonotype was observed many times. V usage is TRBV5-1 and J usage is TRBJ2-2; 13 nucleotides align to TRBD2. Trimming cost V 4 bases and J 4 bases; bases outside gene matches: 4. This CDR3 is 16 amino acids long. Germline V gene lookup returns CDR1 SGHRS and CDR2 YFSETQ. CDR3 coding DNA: TGCGCCAGCAGCCCTCGGACTAGCGGGGGCACCGGGGAGCTGTTTTTT. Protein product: CASSPRTSGGTGELFF.

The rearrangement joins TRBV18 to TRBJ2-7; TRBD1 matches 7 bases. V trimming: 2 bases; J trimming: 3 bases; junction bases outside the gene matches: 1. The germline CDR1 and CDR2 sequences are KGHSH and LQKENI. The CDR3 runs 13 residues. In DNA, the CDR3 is TGTGCCAGCTCACCAGGGACAGACTACGAGCAGTACTTC. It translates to CASSPGTDYEQYF.

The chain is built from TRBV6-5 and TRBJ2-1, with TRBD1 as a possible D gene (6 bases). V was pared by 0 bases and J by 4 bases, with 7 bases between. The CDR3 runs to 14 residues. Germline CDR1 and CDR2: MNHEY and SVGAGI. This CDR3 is CASSYSRGYNEQFF. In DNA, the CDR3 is TGTGCCAGCAGTTACTCGAGGGGGTACAATGAGCAGTTCTTC.

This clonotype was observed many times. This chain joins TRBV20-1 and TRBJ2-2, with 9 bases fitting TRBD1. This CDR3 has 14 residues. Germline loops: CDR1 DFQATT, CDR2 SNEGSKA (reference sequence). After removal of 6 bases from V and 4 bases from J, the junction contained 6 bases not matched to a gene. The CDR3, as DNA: TGCAGTGCACAGGGGGCCCGCGGCACCGGGGAGCTGTTTTTT. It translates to CSAQGARGTGELFF.

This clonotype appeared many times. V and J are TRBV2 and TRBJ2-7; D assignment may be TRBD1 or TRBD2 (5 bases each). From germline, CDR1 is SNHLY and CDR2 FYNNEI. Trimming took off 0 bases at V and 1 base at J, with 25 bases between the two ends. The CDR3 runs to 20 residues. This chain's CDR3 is CASSEALSGGAGIWSYEQYF. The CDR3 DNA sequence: TGTGCCAGCAGTGAAGCGCTTTCTGGGGGTGCTGGTATTTGGTCCTACGAGCAGTACTTC.

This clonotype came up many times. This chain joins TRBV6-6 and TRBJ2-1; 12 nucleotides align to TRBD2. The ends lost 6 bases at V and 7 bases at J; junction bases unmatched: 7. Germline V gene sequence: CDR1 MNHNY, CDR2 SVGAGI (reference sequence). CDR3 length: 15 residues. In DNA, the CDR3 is TGTGCCAGCAGCCTAGCGGGAGGGCCGAGGAATGAGCAGTTCTTC. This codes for CASSLAGGPRNEQFF.

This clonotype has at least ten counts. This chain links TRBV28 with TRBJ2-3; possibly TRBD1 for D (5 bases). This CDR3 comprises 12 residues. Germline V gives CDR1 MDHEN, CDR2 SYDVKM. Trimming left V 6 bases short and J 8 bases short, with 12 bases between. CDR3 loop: CASRTRGGTQYF. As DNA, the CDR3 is TGTGCCAGCAGGACAAGGGGTGGTACGCAGTATTTT.

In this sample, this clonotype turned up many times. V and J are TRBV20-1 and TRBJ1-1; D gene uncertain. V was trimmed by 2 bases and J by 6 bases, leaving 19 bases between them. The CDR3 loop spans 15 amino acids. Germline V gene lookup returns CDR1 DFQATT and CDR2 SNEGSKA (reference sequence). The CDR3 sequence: CSARPNTDAAAEAFF. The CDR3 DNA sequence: TGCAGTGCTAGACCTAACACGGACGCAGCGGCTGAAGCTTTCTTT.

The CDR3 DNA reads as TGCAGTGCTAGACTGGCCGTCACTGAAGCTTTCTTT. It specifies CSARLAVTEAFF. The V gene is TRBV20-1, the J gene TRBJ1-1; D unclear. Germline V gene lookup returns CDR1 DFQATT and CDR2 SNEGSKA (reference sequence). Deletions cut 2 bases from V and 4 bases from J, with 8 bases between. The CDR3 loop spans 12 amino acids.

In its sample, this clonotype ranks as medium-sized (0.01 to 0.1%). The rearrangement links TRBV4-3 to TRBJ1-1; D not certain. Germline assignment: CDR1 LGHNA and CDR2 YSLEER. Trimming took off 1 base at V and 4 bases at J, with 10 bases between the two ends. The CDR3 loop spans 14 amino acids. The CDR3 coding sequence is TGCGCCAGCAGCCAAGGGCGGTTGGTCACTGAAGCTTTCTTT. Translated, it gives CASSQGRLVTEAFF.

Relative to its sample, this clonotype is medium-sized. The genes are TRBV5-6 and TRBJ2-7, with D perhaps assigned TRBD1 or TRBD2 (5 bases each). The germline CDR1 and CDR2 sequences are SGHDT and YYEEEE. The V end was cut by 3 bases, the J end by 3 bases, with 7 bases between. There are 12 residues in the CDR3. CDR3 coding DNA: TGTGCCAGCAGCTGGGGGAACTACGAGCAGTACTTC. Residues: CASSWGNYEQYF. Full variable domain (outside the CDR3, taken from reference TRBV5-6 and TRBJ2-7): DAGVTQSPTHLIKTRGQQVTLRCSPKSGHDTVSWYQQALGQGPQFIFQYYEEEERQRGNFPDRFSGHQFPNYSSELNVNALLLGDSALYLCASSWGNYEQYFGPGTRLTVT.

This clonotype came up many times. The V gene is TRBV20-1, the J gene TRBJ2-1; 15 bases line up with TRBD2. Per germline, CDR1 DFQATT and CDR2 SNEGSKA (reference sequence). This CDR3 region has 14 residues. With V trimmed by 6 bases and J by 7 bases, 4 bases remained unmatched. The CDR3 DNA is TGCAGTGCCGGACTAGCGGGAGGGAGGAATGAGCAGTTCTTC. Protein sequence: CSAGLAGGRNEQFF.

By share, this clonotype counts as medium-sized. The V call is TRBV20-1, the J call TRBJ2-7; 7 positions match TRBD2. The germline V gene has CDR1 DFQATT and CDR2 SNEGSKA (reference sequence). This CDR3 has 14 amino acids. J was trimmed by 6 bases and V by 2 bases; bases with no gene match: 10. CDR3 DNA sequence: TGCAGTGCTAGATCCCCACTAGCGACTGGCGAGCAGTACTTC. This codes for CSARSPLATGEQYF.